This T cell receptor beta chain is drawn from a study of graft-versus-host responses after intestinal transplantation. The length of the CDR3 is 17 residues. With V trimmed by 5 bases and J by 5 bases, 11 bases remained unmatched. Germline CDR1 reads SGHTA; CDR2 reads FQGTGA. The protocol was immunoSEQ multiplex PCR, while the TCRdb copy is restricted to in-frame clones and leaves out a portion. The profile shows tens of thousands of clones, approximately 90% of them singletons. The sequence derives from a human patient who received an intestinal transplant, so some T cells may come from the graft donor. J is TRBJ2-2 and V is TRBV7-3; 10 bases map to TRBD2. The specimen comprised PBMCs, sampled roughly 120 days after intestinal transplantation. The CDR3 coding sequence is TGTGCCAGCAGCCTCGGTATAGCGGGAGGTTCGACCGGGGAGCTGTTTTTT. The encoded protein is CASSLGIAGGSTGELFF.